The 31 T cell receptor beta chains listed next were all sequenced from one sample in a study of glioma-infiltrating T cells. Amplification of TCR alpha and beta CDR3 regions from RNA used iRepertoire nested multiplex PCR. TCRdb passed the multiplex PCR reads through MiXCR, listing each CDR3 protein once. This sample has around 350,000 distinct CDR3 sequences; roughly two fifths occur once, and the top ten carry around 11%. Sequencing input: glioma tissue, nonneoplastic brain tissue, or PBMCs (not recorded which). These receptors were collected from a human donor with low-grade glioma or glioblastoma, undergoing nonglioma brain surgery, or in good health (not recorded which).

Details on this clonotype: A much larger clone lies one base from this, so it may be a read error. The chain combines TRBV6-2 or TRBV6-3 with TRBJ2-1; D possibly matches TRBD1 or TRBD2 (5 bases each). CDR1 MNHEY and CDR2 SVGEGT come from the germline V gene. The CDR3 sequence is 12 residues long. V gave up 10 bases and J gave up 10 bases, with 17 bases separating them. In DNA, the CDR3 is TGTGCCACCATGCAGGGAGTTTACGAGCAGTTCTTC. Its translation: CATMQGVYEQFF.

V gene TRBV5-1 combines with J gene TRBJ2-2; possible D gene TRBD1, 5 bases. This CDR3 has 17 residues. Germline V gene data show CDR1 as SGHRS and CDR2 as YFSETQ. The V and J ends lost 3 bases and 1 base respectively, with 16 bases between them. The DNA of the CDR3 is TGCGCCAGCAGCTCTACGCCGACAGAGAAGAACACCGGGGAGCTGTTTTTT. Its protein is CASSSTPTEKNTGELFF.

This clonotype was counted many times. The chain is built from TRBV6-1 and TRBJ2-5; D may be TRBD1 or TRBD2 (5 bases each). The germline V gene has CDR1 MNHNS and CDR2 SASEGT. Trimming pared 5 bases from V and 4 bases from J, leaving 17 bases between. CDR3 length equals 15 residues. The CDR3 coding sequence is TGTGCCAGCAGTCGAGGGTCGGGTGGGGGAGAGACCCAGTACTTC. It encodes CASSRGSGGGETQYF.

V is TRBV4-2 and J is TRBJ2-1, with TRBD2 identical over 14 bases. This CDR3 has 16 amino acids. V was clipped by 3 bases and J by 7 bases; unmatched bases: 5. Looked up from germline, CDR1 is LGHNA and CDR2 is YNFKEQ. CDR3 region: CASSHRLAGGWNEQFF. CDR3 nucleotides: TGTGCCAGCAGCCACCGACTAGCGGGAGGGTGGAATGAGCAGTTCTTC.

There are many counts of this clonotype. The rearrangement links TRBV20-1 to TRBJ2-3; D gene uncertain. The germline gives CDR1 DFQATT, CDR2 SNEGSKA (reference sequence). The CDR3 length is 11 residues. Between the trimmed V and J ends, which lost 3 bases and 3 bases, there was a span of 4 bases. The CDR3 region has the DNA TGCAGTGCTAGGGTAACAGATACGCAGTATTTT. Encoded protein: CSARVTDTQYF.

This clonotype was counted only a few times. The CDR3 loop is CASSYQLGDEQYF. The CDR3 coding sequence is TGTGCCAGCAGCTATCAATTGGGGGACGAGCAGTACTTC. This chain uses TRBV7-8 with TRBJ2-7, with D perhaps matching TRBD1 or TRBD2 (5 bases each). The CDR3 extends over 13 amino acids. V lost 4 bases and J 5 bases, leaving 12 bases between the germline ends. Germline V lookup: CDR1 SGHVS, CDR2 FQNEAQ. Looking up the rest from reference TRBV7-8 and TRBJ2-7 gives the full variable domain: GAGVSQSPRYKVAKRGQDVALRCDPISGHVSLFWYQQALGQGPEFLTYFQNEAQLDKSGLPSDRFFAERPEGSVSTLKIQRTQQEDSAVYLCASSYQLGDEQYFGPGTRLTVT.

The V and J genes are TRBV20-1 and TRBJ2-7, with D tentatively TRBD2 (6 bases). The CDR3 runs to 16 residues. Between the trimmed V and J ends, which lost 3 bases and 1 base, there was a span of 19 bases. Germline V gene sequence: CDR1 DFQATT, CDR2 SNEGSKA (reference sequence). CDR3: CSARDPPQRGSYEQYF. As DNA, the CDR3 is TGCAGTGCTAGGGACCCCCCTCAACGGGGGTCCTACGAGCAGTACTTC.

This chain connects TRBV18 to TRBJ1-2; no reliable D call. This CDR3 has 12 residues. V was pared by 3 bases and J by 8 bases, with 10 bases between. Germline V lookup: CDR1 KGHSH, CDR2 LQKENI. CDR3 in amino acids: CASSPVVEGYTF. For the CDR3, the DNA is TGTGCCAGCTCACCCGTAGTGGAGGGCTACACCTTC.

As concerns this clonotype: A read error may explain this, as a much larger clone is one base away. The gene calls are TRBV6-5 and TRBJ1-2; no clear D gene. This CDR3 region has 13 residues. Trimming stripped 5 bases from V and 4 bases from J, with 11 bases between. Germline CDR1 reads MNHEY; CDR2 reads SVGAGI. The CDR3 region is CASSPTRSYGYTF. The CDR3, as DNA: TGTGCCAGCAGTCCCACAAGGAGCTATGGCTACACCTTC.

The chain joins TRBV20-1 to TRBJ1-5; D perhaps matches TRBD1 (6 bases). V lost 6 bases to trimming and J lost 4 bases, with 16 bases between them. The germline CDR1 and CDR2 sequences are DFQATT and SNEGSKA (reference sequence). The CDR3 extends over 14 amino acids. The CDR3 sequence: CSARGGAGNQPQHF. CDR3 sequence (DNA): TGCAGTGCGAGGGGGGGGGCAGGAAATCAGCCCCAGCATTTT.

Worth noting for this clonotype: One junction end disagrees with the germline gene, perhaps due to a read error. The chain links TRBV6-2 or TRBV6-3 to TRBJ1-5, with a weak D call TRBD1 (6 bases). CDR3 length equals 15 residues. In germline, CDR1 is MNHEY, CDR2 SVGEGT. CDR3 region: CASGYWTAFNQPQHF. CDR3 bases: TGTGCCAGCGGTTACTGGACAGCGTTCAATCAGCCCCAGCATTTT.

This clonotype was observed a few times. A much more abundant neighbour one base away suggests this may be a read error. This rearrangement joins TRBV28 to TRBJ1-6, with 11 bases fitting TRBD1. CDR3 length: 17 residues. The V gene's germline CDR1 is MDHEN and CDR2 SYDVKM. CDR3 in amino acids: CASSLWGTGGNNPPLHF. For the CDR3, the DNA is TGTGCCAGCAGTTTATGGGGGACAGGGGGAAATAATCCACCCCTCCACTTT.

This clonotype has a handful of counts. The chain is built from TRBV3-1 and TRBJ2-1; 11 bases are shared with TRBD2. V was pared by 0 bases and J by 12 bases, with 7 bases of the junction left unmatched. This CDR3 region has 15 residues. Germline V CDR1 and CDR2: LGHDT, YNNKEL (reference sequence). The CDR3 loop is CASSQDAGSGRVQFF. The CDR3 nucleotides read TGTGCCAGCAGCCAAGATGCGGGTAGCGGGAGGGTGCAGTTCTTC.

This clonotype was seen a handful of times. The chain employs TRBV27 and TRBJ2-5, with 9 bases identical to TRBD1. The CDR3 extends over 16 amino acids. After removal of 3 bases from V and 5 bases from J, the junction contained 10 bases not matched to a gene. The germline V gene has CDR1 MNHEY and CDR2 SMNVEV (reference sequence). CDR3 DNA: TGTGCCAGCAGTTTCCGAGAGGGGGACAGGGCGGAGACCCAGTACTTC. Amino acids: CASSFREGDRAETQYF.

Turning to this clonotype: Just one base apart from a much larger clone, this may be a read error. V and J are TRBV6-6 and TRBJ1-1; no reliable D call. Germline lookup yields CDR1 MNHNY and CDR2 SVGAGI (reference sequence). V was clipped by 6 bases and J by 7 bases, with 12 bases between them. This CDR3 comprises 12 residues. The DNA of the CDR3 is TGTGCCAGCAGCAGACTGGGCTATGAAGCTTTCTTT. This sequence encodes CASSRLGYEAFF.

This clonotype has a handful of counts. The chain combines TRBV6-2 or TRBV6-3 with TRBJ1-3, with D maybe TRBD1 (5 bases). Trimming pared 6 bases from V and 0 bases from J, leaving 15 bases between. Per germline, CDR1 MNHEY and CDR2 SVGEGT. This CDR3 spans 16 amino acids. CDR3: CASRPSWDFSGNTIYF. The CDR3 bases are TGTGCCAGCAGGCCTAGCTGGGACTTCTCTGGAAACACCATATATTTT.

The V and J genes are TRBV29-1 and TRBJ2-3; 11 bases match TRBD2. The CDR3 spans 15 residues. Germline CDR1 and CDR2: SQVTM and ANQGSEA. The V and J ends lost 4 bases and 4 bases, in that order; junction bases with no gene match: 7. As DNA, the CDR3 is TGCAGCGTTGTCGCGGGACTAGCGGCCCCAGATACGCAGTATTTT. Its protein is CSVVAGLAAPDTQYF.

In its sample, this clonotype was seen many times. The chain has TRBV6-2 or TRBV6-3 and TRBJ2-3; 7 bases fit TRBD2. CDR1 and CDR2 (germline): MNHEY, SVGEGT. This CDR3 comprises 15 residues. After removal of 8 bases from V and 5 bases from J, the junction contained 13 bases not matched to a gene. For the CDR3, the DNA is TGTGCCAGCCTCTCAAGGGGAGGGCCAGGAGATACGCAGTATTTT. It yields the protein CASLSRGGPGDTQYF.

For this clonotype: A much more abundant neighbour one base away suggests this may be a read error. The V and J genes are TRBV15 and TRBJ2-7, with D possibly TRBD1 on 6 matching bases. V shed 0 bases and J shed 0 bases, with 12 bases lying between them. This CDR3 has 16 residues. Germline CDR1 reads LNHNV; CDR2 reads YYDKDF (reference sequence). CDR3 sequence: CATSRDRATGSYEQYF. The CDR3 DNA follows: TGTGCCACCAGCAGAGATCGTGCGACAGGCTCCTACGAGCAGTACTTC.

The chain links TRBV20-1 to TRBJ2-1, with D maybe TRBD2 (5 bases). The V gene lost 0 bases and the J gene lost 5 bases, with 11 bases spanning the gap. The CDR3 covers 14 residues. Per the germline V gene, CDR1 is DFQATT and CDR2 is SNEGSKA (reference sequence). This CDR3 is CSAREIERNNEQFF. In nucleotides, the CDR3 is TGCAGTGCTAGAGAAATTGAGCGGAACAATGAGCAGTTCTTC.

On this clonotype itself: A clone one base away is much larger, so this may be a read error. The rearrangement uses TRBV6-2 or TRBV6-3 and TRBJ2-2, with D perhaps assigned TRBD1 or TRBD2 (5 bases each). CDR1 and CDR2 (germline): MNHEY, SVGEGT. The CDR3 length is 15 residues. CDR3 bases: TGTGCCAGCAGTCTCCAGGGACCCTGGGCCGGGGAGCTGTCTTTT. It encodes CASSLQGPWAGELSF.

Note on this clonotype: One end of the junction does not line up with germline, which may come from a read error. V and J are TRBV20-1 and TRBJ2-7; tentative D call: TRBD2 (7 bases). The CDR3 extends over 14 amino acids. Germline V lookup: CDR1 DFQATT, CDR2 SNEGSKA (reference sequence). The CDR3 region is CSARSRGGSYEHYF. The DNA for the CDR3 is TGCAGTGCTAGGTCGAGGGGGGGATCCTACGAGCATTACTTC.

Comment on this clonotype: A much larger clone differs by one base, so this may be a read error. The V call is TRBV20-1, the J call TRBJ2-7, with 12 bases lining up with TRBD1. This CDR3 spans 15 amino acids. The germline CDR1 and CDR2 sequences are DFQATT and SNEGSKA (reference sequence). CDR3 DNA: TGCAGTGCTAGACATCCGGGACAGGGGGCCTACGGGCAGTACTTC. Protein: CSARHPGQGAYGQYF.

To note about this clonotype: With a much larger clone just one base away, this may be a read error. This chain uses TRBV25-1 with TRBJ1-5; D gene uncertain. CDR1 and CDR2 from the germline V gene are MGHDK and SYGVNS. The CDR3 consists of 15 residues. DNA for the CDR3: TGTGCCAGCAGTCAGGCTACTGTGGGCAATCAGCCCCAGCGTTTT. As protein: CASSQATVGNQPQRF.

The CDR3: CATSEGGNQPQHF. For the CDR3, the DNA is TGTGCCACCAGCGAGGGCGGGAATCAGCCCCAGCATTTT. The chain has TRBV15 and TRBJ1-5; D not resolved. The CDR3 runs 13 residues. The V end was cut by 5 bases, the J end by 4 bases, with 9 bases between. Germline V gene lookup returns CDR1 LNHNV and CDR2 YYDKDF (reference sequence).

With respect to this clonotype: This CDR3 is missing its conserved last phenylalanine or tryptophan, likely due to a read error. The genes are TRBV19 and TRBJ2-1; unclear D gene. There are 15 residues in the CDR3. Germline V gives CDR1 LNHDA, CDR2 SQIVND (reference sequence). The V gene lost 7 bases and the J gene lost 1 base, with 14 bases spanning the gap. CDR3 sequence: CASKSRPVSYNEQFL. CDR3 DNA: TGTGCCAGTAAATCCCGGCCGGTGTCCTACAATGAGCAGTTCCTC.

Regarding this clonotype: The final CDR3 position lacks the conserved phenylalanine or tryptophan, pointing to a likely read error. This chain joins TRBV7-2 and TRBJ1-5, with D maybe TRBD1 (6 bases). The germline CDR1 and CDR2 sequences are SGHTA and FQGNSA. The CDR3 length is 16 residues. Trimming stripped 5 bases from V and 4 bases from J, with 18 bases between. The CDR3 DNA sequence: TGTGCCAGCAGCCGCGAGCAGGGGTTTCGAAATCAGCCCCAGCATTCT. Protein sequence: CASSREQGFRNQPQHS.

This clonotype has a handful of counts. CDR3 sequence: CASSQVLLQGTTGYTF. The DNA of the CDR3 is TGCGCCAGCAGCCAAGTCCTCCTCCAGGGTACGACTGGCTACACCTTC. This chain uses TRBV4-1 with TRBJ1-2; D perhaps matches TRBD1 (5 bases). The V gene lost 1 base and the J gene lost 7 bases, with 19 bases spanning the gap. This CDR3 is built from 16 residues. Germline CDR1 reads MGHRA; CDR2 reads YSYEKL.

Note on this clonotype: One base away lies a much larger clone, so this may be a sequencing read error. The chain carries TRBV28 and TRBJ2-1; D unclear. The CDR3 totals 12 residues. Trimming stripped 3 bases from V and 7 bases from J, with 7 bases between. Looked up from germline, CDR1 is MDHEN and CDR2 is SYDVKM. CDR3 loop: CASSLVQNEQFF. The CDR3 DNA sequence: TGTGCCAGCAGTTTGGTACAGAATGAGCAGTTCTTC. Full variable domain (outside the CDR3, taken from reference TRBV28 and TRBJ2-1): DVKVTQSSRYLVKRTGEKVFLECVQDMDHENMFWYRQDPGLGLRLIYFSYDVKMKEKGDIPEGYSVSREKKERFSLILESASTNQTSMYLCASSLVQNEQFFGPGTRLTVL.

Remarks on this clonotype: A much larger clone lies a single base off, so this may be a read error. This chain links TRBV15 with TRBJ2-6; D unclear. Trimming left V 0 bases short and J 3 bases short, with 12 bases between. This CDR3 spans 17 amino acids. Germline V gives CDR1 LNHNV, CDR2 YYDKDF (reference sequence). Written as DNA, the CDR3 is TGTGCCACCAGCAGAGATTATGGGGAATTTGGGGCCAACGTCCTGACTTTC. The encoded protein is CATSRDYGEFGANVLTF.

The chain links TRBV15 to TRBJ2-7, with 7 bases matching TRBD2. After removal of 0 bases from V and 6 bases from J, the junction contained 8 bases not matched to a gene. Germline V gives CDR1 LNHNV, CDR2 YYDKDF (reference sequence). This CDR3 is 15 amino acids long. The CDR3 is CATSRDSGGSSEQYF. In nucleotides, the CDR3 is TGTGCCACCAGCAGAGATAGCGGCGGGAGCAGCGAGCAGTACTTC.